This T cell receptor beta chain was profiled in a study of blood T cell repertoires in COVID-19. CDR1 SGHTA and CDR2 FQGTGA come from the germline V gene. The J segment lost 4 bases and the V segment lost 3 bases, leaving 5 bases of the junction unmatched. The CDR3 spans 15 residues. Per the original data handling: It was from reference gene primer amplification that nucleated cell counts were estimated. Repertoires were generated with immunoSEQ multiplex PCR, while TCRdb's copy carries only in-frame clones and drops some. That table furnishes V, J and clone size, whereas the DNA furnished D and trimming. The sample has about 100,000 clones, around nine tenths seen once; the top ten hold under 1.5%.

This receptor was identified in a woman in her 30s with acute or convalescent COVID-19. The material sequenced was peripheral blood. V and J are TRBV7-3 and TRBJ2-1, with TRBD2 identical over 8 bases. The CDR3 loop is CASSFGLAGYNEQFF. The CDR3 region has the DNA TGTGCCAGCAGCTTCGGGCTAGCGGGTTACAATGAGCAGTTCTTC.